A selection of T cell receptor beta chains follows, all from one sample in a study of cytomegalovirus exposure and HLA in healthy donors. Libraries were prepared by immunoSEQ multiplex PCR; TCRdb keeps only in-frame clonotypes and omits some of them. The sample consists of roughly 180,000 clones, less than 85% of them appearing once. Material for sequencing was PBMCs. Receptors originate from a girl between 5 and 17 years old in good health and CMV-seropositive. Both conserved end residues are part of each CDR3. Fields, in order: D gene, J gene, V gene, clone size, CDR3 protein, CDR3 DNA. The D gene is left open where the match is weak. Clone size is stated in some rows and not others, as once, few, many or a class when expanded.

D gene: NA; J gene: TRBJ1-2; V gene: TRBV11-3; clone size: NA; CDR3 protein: CASSLGGTYTF; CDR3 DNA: TGTGCCAGCAGCTTGGGGGGAACCTACACCTTC
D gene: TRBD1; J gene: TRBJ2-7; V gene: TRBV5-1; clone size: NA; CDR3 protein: CASSPGTGDRAEQYF; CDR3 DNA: TGCGCCAGCAGCCCCGGGACAGGGGACAGAGCCGAGCAGTACTTC
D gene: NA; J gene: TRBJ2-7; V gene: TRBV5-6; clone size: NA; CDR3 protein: CASSGSRGVHYEQYF; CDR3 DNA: TGTGCCAGCAGCGGATCCCGCGGGGTGCACTACGAGCAGTACTTC
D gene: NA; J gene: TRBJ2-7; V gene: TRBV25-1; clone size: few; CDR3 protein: CASSDWDTLGEQYF; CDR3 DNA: TGTGCCAGCAGTGACTGGGACACGCTCGGGGAGCAGTACTTC
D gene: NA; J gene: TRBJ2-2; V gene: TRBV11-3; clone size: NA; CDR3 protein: CAILGQQSAELFF; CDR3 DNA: TGTGCCATCTTGGGACAACAGTCCGCGGAGCTGTTTTTT
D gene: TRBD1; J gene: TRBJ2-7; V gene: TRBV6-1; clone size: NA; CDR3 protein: CASSERYPGQPSYEQYF; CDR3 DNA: TGTGCCAGCAGTGAACGATATCCGGGACAGCCTTCCTACGAGCAGTACTTC
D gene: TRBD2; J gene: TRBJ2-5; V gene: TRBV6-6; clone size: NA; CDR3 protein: CASSRLAGVETQYF; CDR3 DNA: TGTGCCAGCAGCCGGCTAGCGGGGGTGGAGACCCAGTACTTC
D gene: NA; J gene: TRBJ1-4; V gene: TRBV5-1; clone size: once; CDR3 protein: CASSPDSNEKLFF; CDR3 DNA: TGCGCCAGCAGCCCGGACTCTAATGAAAAACTGTTTTTT
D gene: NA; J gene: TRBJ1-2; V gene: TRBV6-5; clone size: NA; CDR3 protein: CASSYSADNGYTF; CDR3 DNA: TGTGCCAGCAGTTACTCGGCGGATAATGGCTACACCTTC
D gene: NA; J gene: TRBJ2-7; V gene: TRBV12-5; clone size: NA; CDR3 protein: CASSKGQLSYEQYF; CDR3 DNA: TGTGCTAGTAGTAAGGGGCAGCTTTCCTACGAGCAGTACTTC
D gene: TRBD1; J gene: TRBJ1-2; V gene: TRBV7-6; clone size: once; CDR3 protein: CASSLGTGGGYTF; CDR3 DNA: TGTGCCAGCAGCTTAGGGACAGGGGGTGGCTACACCTTC
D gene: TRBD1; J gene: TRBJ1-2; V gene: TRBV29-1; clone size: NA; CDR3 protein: CSIRGQDYGYTF; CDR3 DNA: TGCAGCATCAGGGGGCAGGACTATGGCTACACCTTC
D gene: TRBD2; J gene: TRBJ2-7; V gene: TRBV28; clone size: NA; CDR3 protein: CASSSLAGGLEQYF; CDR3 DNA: TGTGCCAGCAGTTCACTAGCGGGGGGTCTCGAGCAGTACTTC
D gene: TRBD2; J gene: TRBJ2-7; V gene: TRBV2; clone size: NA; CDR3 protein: CASRAGTSGDYEQYF; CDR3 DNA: TGTGCCAGCAGGGCCGGGACTAGCGGTGACTACGAGCAGTACTTC
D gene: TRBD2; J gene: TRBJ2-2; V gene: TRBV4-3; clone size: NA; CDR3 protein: CASSQWTSGGAGELFF; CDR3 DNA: TGCGCCAGCAGCCAATGGACTAGCGGGGGGGCCGGGGAGCTGTTTTTT
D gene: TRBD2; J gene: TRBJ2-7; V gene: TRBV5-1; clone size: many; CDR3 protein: CASSILAGGGQGYEQYF; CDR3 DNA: TGCGCCAGCAGCATACTAGCGGGGGGGGGTCAAGGGTACGAGCAGTACTTC
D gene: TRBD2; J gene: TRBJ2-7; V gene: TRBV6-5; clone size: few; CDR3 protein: CASSSHAKRELYEQYF; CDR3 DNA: TGTGCCAGCAGTTCCCATGCTAAGCGGGAACTCTACGAGCAGTACTTC
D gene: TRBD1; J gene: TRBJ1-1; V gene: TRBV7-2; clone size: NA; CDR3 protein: CASSRGQVNTEAFF; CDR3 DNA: TGTGCCAGCAGCCGGGGACAGGTGAACACTGAAGCTTTCTTT
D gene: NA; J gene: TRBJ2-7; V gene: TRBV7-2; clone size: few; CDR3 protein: CASSSPTSYEQYF; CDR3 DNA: TGTGCCAGCAGCTCTCCTACCTCCTACGAGCAGTACTTC
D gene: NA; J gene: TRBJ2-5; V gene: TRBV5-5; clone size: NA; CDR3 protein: CASSFPGQETQYF; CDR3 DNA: TGTGCCAGCAGCTTTCCAGGACAAGAGACCCAGTACTTC
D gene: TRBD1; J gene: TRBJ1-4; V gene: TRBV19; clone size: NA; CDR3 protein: CASSQGVGYEKLFF; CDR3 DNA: TGTGCCAGTTCACAGGGGGTAGGCTACGAAAAACTGTTTTTT
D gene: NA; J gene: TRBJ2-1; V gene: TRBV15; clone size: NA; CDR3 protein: CATSRDSRRSYNEQFF; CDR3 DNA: TGTGCCACCAGCAGAGATTCGAGGAGAAGCTACAATGAGCAGTTCTTC
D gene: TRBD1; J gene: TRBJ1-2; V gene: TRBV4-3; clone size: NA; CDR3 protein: CASSQDQGGRGETNYGYTF; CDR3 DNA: TGCGCCAGCAGCCAAGATCAGGGCGGCAGGGGGGAGACTAACTATGGCTACACCTTC
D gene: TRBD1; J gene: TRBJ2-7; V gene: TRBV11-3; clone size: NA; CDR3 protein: CASSQFGQGGYEQYF; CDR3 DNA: TGTGCCAGCAGCCAGTTCGGACAGGGAGGCTACGAGCAGTACTTC
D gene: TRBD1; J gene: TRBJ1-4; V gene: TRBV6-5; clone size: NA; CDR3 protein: CASSYGQGGYGKLFF; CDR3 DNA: TGTGCCAGCAGTTACGGACAGGGCGGTTATGGAAAACTGTTTTTT
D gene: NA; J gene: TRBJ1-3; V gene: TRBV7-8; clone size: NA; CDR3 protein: CASSLVSGSGNTIYF; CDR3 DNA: TGTGCCAGCAGCTTAGTTTCAGGCTCTGGAAACACCATATATTTT
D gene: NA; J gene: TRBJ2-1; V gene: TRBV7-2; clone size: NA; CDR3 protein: CASSFGWGDNEQFF; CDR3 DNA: TGTGCCAGCAGCTTCGGATGGGGGGACAATGAGCAGTTCTTC
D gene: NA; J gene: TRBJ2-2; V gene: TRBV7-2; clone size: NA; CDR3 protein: CASSLGGQHTGELFF; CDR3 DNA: TGTGCCAGCAGCTTAGGAGGACAGCACACCGGGGAGCTGTTTTTT
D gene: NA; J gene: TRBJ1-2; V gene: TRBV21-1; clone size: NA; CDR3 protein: CASSPEGRSYGYTF; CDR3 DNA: TGTGCCAGCAGCCCGGAGGGACGGAGCTATGGCTACACCTTC
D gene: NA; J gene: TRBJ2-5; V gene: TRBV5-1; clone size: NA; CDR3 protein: CASSPAGSRVGETQYF; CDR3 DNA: TGCGCCAGCAGCCCGGCGGGGTCGCGGGTAGGAGAGACCCAGTACTTC
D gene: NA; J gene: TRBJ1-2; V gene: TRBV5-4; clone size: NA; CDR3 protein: CASSSTENYGYTF; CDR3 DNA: TGTGCCAGCAGCTCCACAGAGAACTATGGCTACACCTTC
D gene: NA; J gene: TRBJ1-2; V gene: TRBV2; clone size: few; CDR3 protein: CASSVGAPLNGYTF; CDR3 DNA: TGTGCCAGCAGTGTAGGGGCACCTTTAAATGGCTACACCTTC
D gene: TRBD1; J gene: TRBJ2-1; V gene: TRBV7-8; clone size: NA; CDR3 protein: CASSEDRDNEQFF; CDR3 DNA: TGTGCCAGCAGCGAGGACAGGGACAATGAGCAGTTCTTC